The subject of this entry is one T cell receptor (beta chain). This clonotype showed up many times. Its specific antigen is unknown. No base quality information exists; no much larger clone differs at one position. These data are taken from a study of identical twins (dated by TCRdb to 2016 to 2018). The study in broad terms: TCR alpha and beta repertoires from monozygotic twins, unrelated adults of various ages and cord blood were deep-sequenced to test whether fetal clonotypes persist. Replicate twin experiments were performed at different times using different library preparation protocols to rule out contamination.

Every donor was a healthy Caucasian. Three pairs of female monozygotic twins, all aged roughly 18 to 30 years, were included in the twin cohort. RNA for TCR libraries was isolated from peripheral blood mononuclear cells. Findings and caveats that apply to the study as a whole: In monozygotic twins, out-of-frame TCR alpha sharing was systematically underestimated by recombination models, although the models agreed with sharing between unrelated individuals. Fewer insertions were carried by abundant cord blood beta clonotypes; a weaker similar trend was observed in young adult naive repertoires, while no such trend was observed in memory repertoires. Compared with coincidental sharing between unrelated individuals, out-of-frame TCR alpha sequences shared between twins showed an excess of sequences with low generation probability. Because the same donors could not be followed over many years, the conclusions relied on cross-sectional statistical analysis. Invariant T cells such as MAIT and iNKT could partly confound zero-insertion analyses, though diverse VJ usage argued against this for most clonotypes. In beta out-of-frame sequences, excess twin sharing was weaker, because having fewer shared sequences lowered the signal-to-noise ratio.

Preparation of the library involved 5' RACE. For sequencing, an Illumina HiSeq 2000 was employed. Template switching introduced a universal primer binding site; the final cDNA contained a unique molecular identifier, enabling accurate counting of TCR cDNA molecules. Specific primers in the conserved constant-segment region were used to synthesize first-strand cDNA for TCR alpha and beta chains. Each cDNA library was double barcoded, with a SMART-Mk sample barcode plus Illumina barcodes, to control for contamination. TruSeq adapter sequences, together with Illumina sample barcodes, were added in two successive PCR steps. TCR alpha and beta cDNA libraries were sequenced on the Illumina HiSeq platform with custom primers. On the authors' methods: MiGEC processed the raw reads to extract unique molecular identifiers, while MiXCR was used to determine the CDR3 positions. For each individual, recombination models were inferred using an EM algorithm with the repgenHMM and IGoR tools. The tcR package in R was used for shared clonotype analysis, with sharing normalized by the product of cloneset sizes. To study raw recombination without the effects of thymic and clonal selection, out-of-frame nonproductive sequences were analyzed. Through fastp at Q25 and MiXCR, TCRdb rebuilt clones from the public reads, retaining in-frame beta chains. A single entry per CDR3 protein holds the most common genes and DNA from its merged rows. TCRdb, rather than the study authors, made the V and J calls. In this sample the table shows about 900,000 distinct CDR3 sequences, about 12% of which occur a single time. The top ten hold 1.5% to 2% of the sample.

Per the germline V gene, MGHRA is the CDR1 and YSYEKL is the CDR2. Spanning cysteine to phenylalanine, the CDR3 consists of 14 amino acids. Only CDR3 DNA remains: 42 bases, in frame from the first base. V is reduced by 0 bases and J by 9 bases, leaving a spacing of 9 bases between them. These data are also associated with another study on yellow fever vaccine responses in identical twins. That second report states: The authors reported that the T cell response to vaccination in identical twins appeared partly convergent and partly personalized. In identical twins, the study followed T cell clones that responded to the vaccine with precision.

The chain was built from TRBV4-1 and TRBJ1-6; the D gene is perhaps TRBD1, from 5 matching bases. Sequenced input: PBMCs. The source of this sequence is a woman in her late teens or twenties in good health. The DNA is TGCGCCAGCAGCCAAGATGGTGGGGGTTCACCCCTCCACTTT. It specifies CASSQDGGGSPLHF.